One and the same sample provided the 22 T cell receptor beta chains below, sequenced in a study of spatial heterogeneity in lung cancer. TCRdb re-analysed the 5' RACE reads in MiXCR, keeping a single row per CDR3 protein. The sample includes about 52,000 distinct CDR3 sequences, less than 9% seen only once; the top ten take approximately 35%. The time point denotes: blood at routine non-recurrence follow-up after resection. Tumor, nontumor lung or frozen PBMC supplied whole RNA that was sequenced unsorted. The source material was PBMCs, sampled at follow-up. These receptors were taken from a female donor with early-stage non-small cell lung cancer.

Ten or more counts support this clonotype. This chain connects TRBV5-6 to TRBJ1-2, with 7 bases fitting TRBD1. The CDR3 spans 16 residues. The germline CDR1 and CDR2 sequences are SGHDT and YYEEEE. J lost 1 base, V lost 4 bases, and 10 bases had no gene match. The CDR3 is CASSPLPQGLNYGYTF. The CDR3 nucleotides read TGTGCCAGCAGCCCCCTCCCACAGGGGCTTAACTATGGCTACACCTTC.

This chain links TRBV20-1 with TRBJ1-3; D gene ambiguous. The germline CDR1 and CDR2 sequences are DFQATT and SNEGSKA (reference sequence). The CDR3 is 13 amino acids. Deletions cut 6 bases from V and 0 bases from J, with 9 bases between. CDR3 in DNA: TGCAGTGCCACTTACAGCTCTGGAAACACCATATATTTT. Its translation: CSATYSSGNTIYF.

This clonotype was seen a few times. This chain connects TRBV27 to TRBJ1-1; a possible D gene is TRBD1 (5 bases). This CDR3 is built from 14 residues. Germline CDR1 and CDR2: MNHEY and SMNVEV (reference sequence). Trimming removed 8 bases from V and 0 bases from J, with 13 bases in between. In DNA form, the CDR3 reads TGTGCCAGCGGTGTTCAGGGAGTGAACACTGAAGCTTTCTTT. Translation gives CASGVQGVNTEAFF.

As for this clonotype: One end of the junction varies from germline; a read error may be responsible. The CDR3 region is CCVGGQTGYTF. The CDR3 coding sequence is TGCTGCGTTGGGGGACAGACGGGCTACACCTTC. The V gene is TRBV29-1, the J gene TRBJ1-2; TRBD1 matches 7 bases. CDR1 is SQVTM, CDR2 ANQGSEA, per germline. The CDR3 has 11 amino acids.

V and J are TRBV3-1 and TRBJ2-5, with D unresolved. Trimming left V 4 bases short and J 4 bases short, with 10 bases between. Germline-derived CDR1 and CDR2 are LGHDT and YNNKEL (reference sequence). This CDR3 comprises 13 residues. The CDR3 region is CASSRASGETQYF. The CDR3 nucleotides are TGTGCCAGCAGCCGGGCGTCGGGAGAGACCCAGTACTTC.

The table lists this clonotype with many counts. V is TRBV7-2 and J is TRBJ2-2; no clear D. V dropped 0 bases and J dropped 1 base, with 3 bases sitting between them. The CDR3 runs to 14 residues. The germline CDR1 and CDR2 sequences are SGHTA and FQGNSA. The CDR3 coding sequence is TGTGCCAGCAGCTTAGCCAGGAACACCGGGGAGCTGTTTTTT. This sequence encodes CASSLARNTGELFF.

The chain links TRBV5-4 to TRBJ1-2, with D tentatively TRBD1 (6 bases). From germline, CDR1 is SGHNT and CDR2 YYREEE (reference sequence). The V and J ends lost 2 bases and 7 bases respectively, with 15 bases between them. The CDR3 spans 14 residues. CDR3 DNA: TGTGCCAGCAGCTTAAGTATGCAGGGGTCTGGCTACACCTTC. Amino acid sequence: CASSLSMQGSGYTF.

This clonotype was recorded many times. V gene TRBV7-9 combines with J gene TRBJ1-2; maybe TRBD1 (5 bases). The CDR3 is 14 amino acids. Germline V lookup: CDR1 SEHNR, CDR2 FQNEAQ (reference sequence). The V end lost 5 bases, the J end lost 2 bases, and 12 bases lay between the germline ends. The CDR3 here is CASSPGGGNYGYTF. The CDR3 DNA reads TGTGCCAGCAGCCCCGGCGGGGGGAACTATGGCTACACCTTC.

The chain carries TRBV5-1 and TRBJ2-2; no definite D call. The V and J ends lost 1 base and 6 bases respectively, with 7 bases between them. CDR1 is SGHRS and CDR2 is YFSETQ in the germline V gene. The CDR3 is made up of 13 amino acids. CDR3 DNA sequence: TGCGCCAGCAGCTTGACTGCCCCCGGGGAGCTGTTTTTT. Amino acids: CASSLTAPGELFF.

In this sample, this clonotype turned up many times. The rearrangement uses TRBV7-8 and TRBJ2-7, with 10 bases that match TRBD1. CDR1 and CDR2 from the germline V gene are SGHVS and FQNEAQ. V was clipped by 5 bases and J by 4 bases; unmatched bases: 5. CDR3 length equals 14 residues. CDR3 in amino acids: CASSRQGAWYEQYF. In nucleotides, the CDR3 is TGTGCCAGCAGCCGACAGGGGGCCTGGTACGAGCAGTACTTC.

This clonotype has a handful of counts. The genes are TRBV10-3 and TRBJ2-3, with 12 positions matching TRBD2. Trimming took 2 bases from V and 8 from J; bases not matched to a gene: 11. Germline-derived CDR1 and CDR2 are ENHRY and SYGVKD. The CDR3 spans 17 residues. The chain's CDR3 is CAISEGLAGPRMGTQYF. CDR3 bases: TGTGCCATCAGTGAGGGACTAGCGGGGCCGCGAATGGGTACGCAGTATTTT.

This clonotype was picked up many times. This chain uses TRBV18 with TRBJ2-7, with no clear D. V shed 0 bases and J shed 3 bases, with 6 bases lying between them. There are 13 residues in the CDR3. The germline gives CDR1 KGHSH, CDR2 LQKENI. The CDR3 spells CASSPPRHYEQYF. As DNA, the CDR3 is TGTGCCAGCTCACCACCTCGCCACTACGAGCAGTACTTC.

This clonotype appeared many times. The chain joins TRBV11-2 to TRBJ2-7, with TRBD2 identical over 8 bases. Losses at the gene ends were 5 bases for V and 2 bases for J; bases not matched to a gene: 5. The length of the CDR3 is 14 residues. Germline CDR1 reads SGHAT; CDR2 reads FQNNGV. The CDR3 sequence is CASSPRGGAYEQYF. The CDR3 nucleotides read TGTGCCAGCAGCCCCCGGGGGGGCGCCTACGAGCAGTACTTC.

This chain joins TRBV4-1 and TRBJ2-1; D not resolved. The V gene's germline CDR1 is MGHRA and CDR2 YSYEKL. Trimming shortened V by 3 bases and J by 5 bases, and 8 bases separated the two germline ends. The CDR3 totals 13 residues. CDR3 sequence (DNA): TGCGCCAGCAGCCACCCCTGGGACAATGAGCAGTTCTTC. Translation: CASSHPWDNEQFF.

This clonotype was seen at least ten times. The genes are TRBV5-1 and TRBJ2-5; D not resolved. The CDR3 is made up of 14 amino acids. Trimming removed 1 base at V and 1 base at J, with 8 bases between. Germline V gives CDR1 SGHRS, CDR2 YFSETQ. This CDR3 reads CASSLSQPQETQYF. CDR3 sequence (DNA): TGCGCCAGCAGCTTGAGCCAGCCCCAAGAGACCCAGTACTTC.

The chain couples TRBV7-2 to TRBJ1-1; TRBD1 is a possible D gene (6 bases). Germline V lookup: CDR1 SGHTA, CDR2 FQGNSA. Trimming cost V 6 bases and J 2 bases, with 13 bases left between them. CDR3 length: 14 amino acids. The CDR3 protein is CASRRGSTNTEAFF. DNA of the CDR3: TGTGCCAGCAGAAGGGGGTCAACCAACACTGAAGCTTTCTTT. Complete variable domain (other parts from reference TRBV7-2 and TRBJ1-1): GAGVSQSPSNKVTEKGKDVELRCDPISGHTALYWYRQSLGQGLEFLIYFQGNSAPDKSGLPSDRFSAERTGGSVSTLTIQRTQQEDSAVYLCASRRGSTNTEAFFGQGTRLTVV.

This clonotype was detected ten times or more. The rearrangement uses TRBV3-1 and TRBJ2-3; the D call may be TRBD1 or TRBD2 (5 bases each). Germline V CDR1 and CDR2: LGHDT, YNNKEL (reference sequence). The CDR3 spans 15 residues. Deletions cut 0 bases from V and 5 bases from J, with 12 bases between. The CDR3 DNA reads TGTGCCAGCAGCCAAGACCTGGGGGAGATAGATACGCAGTATTTT. Translating gives CASSQDLGEIDTQYF.

This clonotype was seen a few times. This chain connects TRBV20-1 to TRBJ2-2; D may be TRBD2 (5 bases). This CDR3 comprises 16 residues. The V end lost 0 bases, the J end lost 6 bases, and 17 bases lay between the germline ends. The V gene's germline CDR1 is DFQATT and CDR2 SNEGSKA (reference sequence). The CDR3 DNA reads as TGCAGTGCTAGAGATCAGGAGGCAGTAAGAGCCGGGGAGCTGTTTTTT. This translates into CSARDQEAVRAGELFF.

This clonotype was detected many times. The V gene is TRBV5-1, the J gene TRBJ2-7, with 7 bases identical to TRBD1. This CDR3 has 16 amino acids. Losses at the gene ends were 4 bases for V and 3 bases for J; bases not matched to a gene: 13. Germline loops: CDR1 SGHRS, CDR2 YFSETQ. The CDR3 DNA sequence: TGCGCCAGCAGCCCTTTGATCGGACAGGTTAACTACGAGCAGTACTTC. Translated, it gives CASSPLIGQVNYEQYF.

This clonotype was counted many times. The V call is TRBV7-9, the J call TRBJ2-7, with D possibly TRBD2 on 6 matching bases. The CDR3 sequence is 16 residues long. From germline, CDR1 is SEHNR and CDR2 FQNEAQ (reference sequence). Trimming pared 1 base from V and 0 bases from J, leaving 13 bases between. CDR3 loop: CASSLGFVGGSYEQYF. As DNA, the CDR3 is TGTGCCAGCAGCTTAGGGTTCGTGGGGGGCTCCTACGAGCAGTACTTC.

This clonotype was seen a handful of times. The chain has TRBV6-2 or TRBV6-3 and TRBJ1-1, with 7 bases fitting TRBD1. With V trimmed by 4 bases and J by 5 bases, 7 bases remained unmatched. Germline values: CDR1 MNHEY, CDR2 SVGEGT. The CDR3 totals 14 residues. The CDR3 nucleotides read TGTGCCAGCAGTTCCCAGGGGGGAAGTACTGAAGCTTTCTTT. This translates into CASSSQGGSTEAFF.

This clonotype was observed at least ten times. The chain combines TRBV20-1 with TRBJ2-7; 7 nucleotides line up with TRBD1. The V gene's germline CDR1 is DFQATT and CDR2 SNEGSKA (reference sequence). Trimming removed 4 bases from V and 2 bases from J; junction bases left unmatched: 5. This CDR3 comprises 13 residues. The CDR3 spells CSATGQVTYEQYF. The CDR3 bases are TGCAGTGCTACTGGACAGGTCACCTACGAGCAGTACTTC.